Each of the 25 T cell receptor beta chains below was sequenced from the same sample in a study of cytomegalovirus exposure and HLA in healthy donors. A multiplex PCR was run with 60 Vbeta primers and 13 Jbeta primers. TCRdb's copy holds only in-frame clones and misses some; the assay was immunoSEQ multiplex PCR. The table shows around 170,000 clones, with 65% to 85% occurring only once. Sample: PBMCs. Receptors were obtained from a woman aged 45-59 years in good health and CMV-seropositive.

The chain carries TRBV4-3 and TRBJ2-1, with TRBD2 identical over 9 bases. CDR1 LGHNA and CDR2 YSLEER come from the germline V gene. The CDR3 runs 19 residues. The V gene end was trimmed by 0 bases and the J gene end by 0 bases; junction bases not matched to a gene: 9. CDR3 nucleotide sequence: TGCGCCAGCAGCCAAGAATTCGATTTACTAGCGGGCTCCTACAATGAGCAGTTCTTC. Encoded protein: CASSQEFDLLAGSYNEQFF.

The chain joins TRBV5-1 to TRBJ1-2; 10 bases are a match to TRBD1. V lost 3 bases to trimming and J lost 2 bases; unmatched junction nucleotides: 10. Per germline, CDR1 SGHRS and CDR2 YFSETQ. The CDR3 runs to 17 residues. CDR3 loop: CASSSPLGGQGNYGYTF. In DNA, the CDR3 is TGCGCCAGCAGCTCACCTCTGGGGGGACAGGGGAACTATGGCTACACCTTC.

This clone was detected only once. This sequence joins TRBV2 and TRBJ1-1; D gene uncertain. The CDR3 length is 13 residues. Germline V gene sequence: CDR1 SNHLY, CDR2 FYNNEI. V was clipped by 8 bases and J by 1 base, with 11 bases between them. The CDR3 reads CASGENSNTEAFF. CDR3 nucleotide sequence: TGTGCCAGCGGAGAGAACTCGAACACTGAAGCTTTCTTT.

The gene calls are TRBV7-2 and TRBJ2-7; D gene ambiguous. Trimming cost V 5 bases and J 0 bases, with 11 bases left between them. Per germline, CDR1 SGHTA and CDR2 FQGNSA. This CDR3 contains 14 residues. The CDR3: CASSAYDSSYEQYF. The CDR3 DNA follows: TGTGCCAGCAGCGCGTATGATAGCTCCTACGAGCAGTACTTC.

V and J are TRBV11-2 and TRBJ2-3; D gene uncertain. The CDR3 length is 13 residues. V lost 4 bases, J lost 2 bases, and 7 bases lay in between. Germline assignment: CDR1 SGHAT and CDR2 FQNNGV. The DNA for the CDR3 is TGTGCCAGCAGCTCTAAGCCCACAGATACGCAGTATTTT. It encodes CASSSKPTDTQYF. Variable domain in full (rest from reference TRBV11-2 and TRBJ2-3): EAGVAQSPRYKIIEKRQSVAFWCNPISGHATLYWYQQILGQGPKLLIQFQNNGVVDDSQLPKDRFSAERLKGVDSTLKIQPAKLEDSAVYLCASSSKPTDTQYFGPGTRLTVL.

V and J are TRBV30 and TRBJ2-4; tentative D call: TRBD1 (7 bases). V shed 4 bases and J shed 12 bases, with 16 bases lying between them. This CDR3 region has 12 residues. From germline, CDR1 is GTSNPN and CDR2 SVGIG (reference sequence). CDR3 DNA sequence: TGTGCCTGGACAGGGGGGACGCACAGTCAGTACTTC. This encodes CAWTGGTHSQYF.

CDR3 coding DNA: TGCGCCAGCAGCACGACAGGGGATTATAACTATGGCTACACCTTC. Residues: CASSTTGDYNYGYTF. This chain joins TRBV5-1 and TRBJ1-2; TRBD1 aligns across 8 bases. Germline assignment: CDR1 SGHRS and CDR2 YFSETQ. Trimming took 4 bases from V and 1 from J; bases not matched to a gene: 6. CDR3 length: 15 residues.

The CDR3 bases are TGTGCCAGCAGCTTAGTGACAGGTTTAGAGACCCAGTACTTC. Residues: CASSLVTGLETQYF. The V gene is TRBV7-2, the J gene TRBJ2-5; D perhaps matches TRBD1 (6 bases). The CDR3 extends over 14 amino acids. Trimming took 1 base from V and 4 from J, leaving 10 bases between them. Germline lookup yields CDR1 SGHTA and CDR2 FQGNSA.

The CDR3 loop is CASSLGLSTDTQYF. The CDR3 DNA reads TGTGCCAGCAGCTTGGGTCTAAGCACAGATACGCAGTATTTT. This chain uses TRBV5-4 with TRBJ2-3; D is ambiguous. V was shortened by 0 bases and J by 0 bases, with 5 bases between the two germline ends. CDR3 length: 14 residues. Per the germline V gene, CDR1 is SGHNT and CDR2 is YYREEE (reference sequence).

The chain combines TRBV19 with TRBJ1-5; TRBD1 matches 11 bases. This CDR3 is built from 16 residues. CDR1 LNHDA and CDR2 SQIVND come from the germline V gene (reference sequence). V shed 2 bases, J shed 6 bases, and the junction held 6 bases outside the gene matches. This chain's CDR3 is CASSINGQGAGQPQHF. The CDR3 DNA reads as TGTGCCAGTAGTATAAATGGACAGGGGGCTGGTCAGCCCCAGCATTTT. The entire variable domain, with the rest obtained from reference TRBV19 and TRBJ1-5, is as follows: DGGITQSPKYLFRKEGQNVTLSCEQNLNHDAMYWYRQDPGQGLRLIYYSQIVNDFQKGDIAEGYSVSREKKESFPLTVTSAQKNPTAFYLCASSINGQGAGQPQHFGDGTRLSIL.

CDR3 amino acids: CASSSLYEQYF. The CDR3 nucleotides read TGTGCCAGCAGCTCACTATACGAGCAGTACTTC. The V gene is TRBV14, the J gene TRBJ2-7, with no clear D. Looked up from germline, CDR1 is SGHDN and CDR2 is FVKESK. The V end was cut by 5 bases, the J end by 4 bases, with 6 bases between. The CDR3 is made up of 11 amino acids.

The chain employs TRBV19 and TRBJ2-1; 9 bases line up with TRBD2. Germline CDR1 LNHDA, CDR2 SQIVND (reference sequence). V shed 4 bases and J 4 bases; nucleotides not matched to a gene: 5. The CDR3 runs to 15 residues. CDR3 region: CASSKGTSRYNEQFF. The CDR3 DNA reads as TGTGCCAGTAGTAAGGGGACTAGCAGATACAATGAGCAGTTCTTC.

There are a few counts of this clone. This chain connects TRBV5-1 to TRBJ1-2; 8 bases align to TRBD1. This CDR3 spans 13 amino acids. Per the germline V gene, CDR1 is SGHRS and CDR2 is YFSETQ. V lost 5 bases to trimming and J lost 4 bases; unmatched junction nucleotides: 4. CDR3 DNA: TGCGCCAGCAGTCCAGACAGGGGCTATGGCTACACCTTC. This encodes CASSPDRGYGYTF.

The rearrangement uses TRBV7-2 and TRBJ1-6; D not certain. The CDR3 totals 14 residues. Trimming removed 2 bases from V and 10 bases from J, with 12 bases in between. The germline V gene has CDR1 SGHTA and CDR2 FQGNSA. Here the CDR3 reads CASSLYASGSPLHF. The CDR3 bases are TGTGCCAGCAGCTTATATGCCTCGGGATCACCCCTCCACTTT.

V usage is TRBV7-9 and J usage is TRBJ1-1; possibly TRBD1 for D (5 bases). Germline CDR1 reads SEHNR; CDR2 reads FQNEAQ (reference sequence). With 5 bases removed from V and 10 bases from J, the gap between germline ends came to 14 bases. The CDR3 is 12 residues long. The CDR3 here is CASSLPQGGAFF. DNA for the CDR3: TGTGCCAGCAGCCTTCCCCAGGGAGGAGCTTTCTTT.

The rearrangement joins TRBV6-5 to TRBJ1-5; D gene ambiguous. Deletions cut 5 bases from V and 3 bases from J, with 14 bases between. CDR1 is MNHEY, CDR2 SVGAGI, per germline. This CDR3 is 15 amino acids long. CDR3 coding DNA: TGTGCCAGCAGTAGTTCTACCCACCCCAATCAGCCCCAGCATTTT. It yields the protein CASSSSTHPNQPQHF.

The chain joins TRBV11-2 to TRBJ1-2; D remains ambiguous. V was pared by 5 bases and J by 10 bases, with 17 bases between. The CDR3 is 13 amino acids. The germline V gene encodes CDR1 SGHAT and CDR2 FQNNGV. The CDR3 DNA is TGTGCCAGCAGCACAACCCCACAGCCCCCCTACACCTTC. As protein: CASSTTPQPPYTF.

This chain links TRBV2 with TRBJ2-3, with 7 bases fitting TRBD2. The germline V gene encodes CDR1 SNHLY and CDR2 FYNNEI. V gave up 8 bases and J gave up 6 bases; unmatched junction bases: 11. The CDR3 loop spans 14 amino acids. CDR3 protein: CASRTSSGRDTQYF. The CDR3 coding sequence is TGTGCCAGCCGAACCTCTAGCGGACGGGATACGCAGTATTTT.

The chain couples TRBV5-1 to TRBJ1-1, with D possibly being TRBD1 (6 bases). Deletions cut 1 base from V and 1 base from J, with 8 bases between. The germline V gene encodes CDR1 SGHRS and CDR2 YFSETQ. This CDR3 has 14 residues. This CDR3 reads CASSLRQENTEAFF. In DNA form, the CDR3 reads TGCGCCAGCAGCTTGCGACAGGAGAACACTGAAGCTTTCTTT. The full variable domain, with the rest looked up from reference TRBV5-1 and TRBJ1-1, is KAGVTQTPRYLIKTRGQQVTLSCSPISGHRSVSWYQQTPGQGLQFLFEYFSETQRNKGNFPGRFSGRQFSNSRSEMNVSTLELGDSALYLCASSLRQENTEAFFGQGTRLTVV.

This clone was observed a handful of times. The rearrangement links TRBV4-3 to TRBJ1-4; 10 nucleotides align to TRBD1. The CDR3 is 14 amino acids. V dropped 3 bases and J dropped 6; count of bases not matched to a gene: 1. Germline CDR1 and CDR2: LGHNA and YSLEER. Here the CDR3 reads CASSQDRGYEKLFF. The CDR3 DNA is TGCGCCAGCAGCCAGGACAGGGGGTATGAAAAACTGTTTTTT.

The chain is built from TRBV5-1 and TRBJ1-3; D is undetermined. The CDR3 runs 14 residues. CDR1 and CDR2 from the germline V gene are SGHRS and YFSETQ. V was trimmed by 2 bases and J by 4 bases, leaving 10 bases between them. CDR3 in DNA: TGCGCCAGCAGCTTCGATACGGGAGGAAACACCATATATTTT. This translates into CASSFDTGGNTIYF.

This chain links TRBV5-4 with TRBJ1-1; 8 bases fit TRBD1. CDR1 is SGHNT and CDR2 is YYREEE in the germline V gene (reference sequence). The CDR3 covers 14 residues. V lost 4 bases, J lost 5 bases, and 7 bases stayed unmatched. CDR3 residues: CASSEQGAGTEAFF. In DNA, the CDR3 is TGTGCCAGCAGCGAGCAGGGGGCAGGTACTGAAGCTTTCTTT.

The V call is TRBV5-6, the J call TRBJ1-2, with TRBD1 matching 8 bases. The CDR3 contains 12 residues. The J segment lost 7 bases and the V segment lost 4 bases, leaving 3 bases of the junction unmatched. Per germline, CDR1 SGHDT and CDR2 YYEEEE. CDR3 amino acids: CASSAGGVGYTF. CDR3 sequence (DNA): TGTGCCAGCAGCGCAGGGGGCGTTGGCTACACCTTC.

The rearrangement uses TRBV10-3 and TRBJ1-1; 8 bases fit TRBD1. The V gene end was trimmed by 3 bases and the J gene end by 1 base; junction bases not matched to a gene: 13. This CDR3 has 18 residues. The V gene's germline CDR1 is ENHRY and CDR2 SYGVKD. The CDR3 protein is CAISDGAGGVGTNTEAFF. The CDR3 DNA reads as TGTGCCATCAGTGATGGGGCAGGGGGCGTCGGAACGAACACTGAAGCTTTCTTT.

About this clone itself: The sample contains more than one DNA sequence encoding this CDR3. The V call is TRBV7-2, the J call TRBJ1-2; perhaps TRBD1 as D (6 bases). CDR3 length: 13 amino acids. Trimming removed 2 bases at V and 5 bases at J, with 9 bases between. Germline-derived CDR1 and CDR2 are SGHTA and FQGNSA. The CDR3 DNA reads TGTGCCAGCAGCTTACAGGGGAATTATGGCTACACCTTC. As protein: CASSLQGNYGYTF.